This entry features one TCR beta chain sequence. Sequenced by immunoSEQ multiplex PCR; TCRdb stores in-frame clones only, minus some. The sample has 150,000 to 200,000 clones; more than 75% are singletons. Patients of the Seattle cohort, enrolled during active infection, were followed longitudinally. This sample stems from a study of blood T cell repertoires in COVID-19. Germline V gene lookup returns CDR1 WSHSY and CDR2 SAAADI. V dropped 6 bases and J dropped 4 bases, with 12 bases sitting between them. The CDR3 length is 14 residues. This sequence originates from a person aged 70 to 80 with COVID-19, enrolled during active disease. The specimen sequenced was peripheral blood. The chain recombines TRBV10-2 with TRBJ2-2; TRBD1 might be the D (6 bases). The CDR3 DNA is TGCGCCAGCAGCAACATCAGGGGCACCGGGGAGCTGTTTTTT. Its translation: CASSNIRGTGELFF.